This T cell receptor (beta chain) was identified during a study of a mutant IDH1 vaccine in newly diagnosed glioma listed by TCRdb under 2021. Context from the whole study: Eight vaccinations were administered to patients in weeks 1, 3, 5, 7, 11, 15, 19 and 23, corresponding to visits V03 through V10. Vaccination began 4-6 weeks after radiotherapy alone, or alongside temozolomide cycles in the chemotherapy-containing groups. Of the 32 patients who were treated, around 62% were male and about 40% were female, and the mean age was about 40 years. Prior to enrollment, patients had been given standard therapy consisting of radiotherapy alone, temozolomide alone, or radiochemotherapy with temozolomide, with the combination given to most patients. Peripheral blood was drawn at six visits: V03 (baseline), V05, V07, V10, V12 and V13. For exploratory analyses, longitudinal TCRB deep sequencing was carried out in around 26 treated patients wherever samples were available.

With respect to this clone: Its cognate antigen has yet to be identified. No base quality values were provided; no much bigger clone lies one nucleotide off.

V sheds 0 bases and J sheds 0 bases, leaving 15 bases between their ends. Counted from cysteine to phenylalanine, this CDR3 has 18 amino acids. Kept here is only the CDR3 DNA, which spans 54 bases and is read in frame from base 1. Via the germline V gene, CDR1 is SGHAT and CDR2 FQNNGV. Overall results and qualifications from the work: Immune responses induced by the vaccine were seen in 93.3% of patients across multiple MHC alleles. The authors noted that analyses of patient blood samples could not be reproduced because of sample limitations. Availability determined which PBMC samples were chosen for TCRB deep sequencing. Changes in the top peripheral T cell clonotypes picked up by TCRB sequencing did not appear to be linked to pseudoprogression.

According to the study, the label for this sample's time point signals: week 11, during vaccination. Each vaccine dose, consisting of 300 ug of a 20-mer mutant IDH1 peptide in Montanide, was administered subcutaneously with topical imiquimod. The donors had newly diagnosed IDH1-mutant astrocytomas of WHO grade 3 or 4 that showed loss of nuclear ATRX. The samples were drawn from NOA16, a multicentre, single-arm, open-label phase I trial in Germany that tested a mutant IDH1 peptide vaccine in humans for the first time. Genomic DNA for TCRB sequencing was extracted from EDTA blood using the DNeasy Blood and Tissue Kit. Libraries were built with the immunoSEQ multiplex PCR assay. The hsTCRB Kit was used according to the manufacturer's protocol to amplify rearranged TCR beta chain sequences. TCRB libraries were sequenced on an Illumina MiSeq. Regarding the original processing steps: The kit vendor's proprietary platform handled demultiplexing, trimming and gene mapping. The source is immuneACCESS, and TCRdb retained only in-frame sequences with V and J called. Part of the clones is not carried over; for the studies checked, unresolved V genes explain less than half of this, and the remainder is unexplained. From that table come the V and J calls and clone size; the DNA was used to work out D and trimming. Across this sample there are about 120,000 clones, with over 75% seen only once. The ten largest account for about 5.5% of the sample.

Recombination linked TRBV11-2 to TRBJ1-3, and the D gene may be TRBD1, 6 bases matching. The sequence derives from a man between 35 and 55 years old with glioma. Specimen: PBMCs, collected from a glioma patient whose treatment included an IDH1 peptide vaccine. The DNA sequence follows: TGTGCCAGCAGCTTAGATTACCGTTGGGGGGCCTCTGGAAACACCATATATTTT. Its protein reads: CASSLDYRWGASGNTIYF. Outside the CDR3, residues come from the reference TRBV11-2 and TRBJ1-3 proteins, so the full variable domain is: EAGVAQSPRYKIIEKRQSVAFWCNPISGHATLYWYQQILGQGPKLLIQFQNNGVVDDSQLPKDRFSAERLKGVDSTLKIQPAKLEDSAVYLCASSLDYRWGASGNTIYFGEGSWLTVV.